This passage covers 7 T cell receptor beta chains from one sample sequenced in a study of T cell responses to AZD1222 COVID-19 vaccine. Profiled with immunoSEQ multiplex PCR; TCRdb holds only in-frame clones, not every one. This sample has roughly 160,000 clones; approximately 92% occur once, and the top ten carry 6% to 8%. The sample in question was peripheral blood, obtained on day 0 of AZD1222 vaccination. These receptors came from an adult in good health.

The chain links TRBV7-8 to TRBJ2-2, with a possible D match to TRBD2 (5 bases). From germline, CDR1 is SGHVS and CDR2 FQNEAQ. V lost 1 base and J lost 7, with 7 bases in between. This CDR3 region has 13 residues. The CDR3 loop reads CASSLVTSGELFF. The CDR3 DNA reads TGTGCCAGCAGCTTAGTCACTAGCGGGGAGCTGTTTTTT.

This clone was seen a few times. The V gene is TRBV12-5, the J gene TRBJ2-1, with D possibly called TRBD1 or TRBD2 (5 bases each). The CDR3 sequence is 13 residues long. The germline gives CDR1 LGHNT, CDR2 FRNRAP. V lost 4 bases and J 6 bases, leaving 10 bases between the germline ends. CDR3 amino acids: CASGSSGGNEQFF. The CDR3 DNA is TGTGCTAGTGGTTCATCTGGGGGCAATGAGCAGTTCTTC.

J is TRBJ2-3 and V is TRBV7-9; no clear D. CDR3 length: 12 residues. Germline V lookup: CDR1 SEHNR, CDR2 FQNEAQ (reference sequence). The ends were cut back, 1 base at V and 11 bases at J, with 10 bases in the middle. CDR3 nucleotide sequence: TGTGCCAGCAGCTTAGGAGAAATCGGGCAGTATTTT. Translation: CASSLGEIGQYF.

This sequence joins TRBV27 and TRBJ1-1, with 8 nucleotides matching TRBD1. The CDR3 sequence is 14 residues long. Germline V lookup: CDR1 MNHEY, CDR2 SMNVEV (reference sequence). V shed 10 bases, J shed 2 bases, and the junction held 9 bases outside the gene matches. The CDR3 spells CATSRDRYNTEAFF. In nucleotides, the CDR3 is TGTGCCACCTCCCGGGACAGGTACAACACTGAAGCTTTCTTT.

V is TRBV28 and J is TRBJ1-6, with D possibly TRBD1 on 5 matching bases. V was trimmed by 7 bases and J by 8 bases, leaving 15 bases between them. The CDR3 length is 14 residues. Germline V gene lookup returns CDR1 MDHEN and CDR2 SYDVKM. CDR3: CASTLGGSDSPLHF. The CDR3 DNA follows: TGTGCCAGCACCTTGGGGGGGAGTGATTCACCCCTCCACTTT.

The rearrangement links TRBV2 to TRBJ2-5; D gene uncertain. The CDR3 consists of 12 residues. In germline, CDR1 is SNHLY, CDR2 FYNNEI. V lost 8 bases and J 4 bases, leaving 11 bases between the germline ends. The CDR3 protein is CASGMTGETQYF. CDR3 in DNA: TGTGCCAGCGGCATGACGGGAGAGACCCAGTACTTC.

This chain uses TRBV6-5 with TRBJ2-7; 10 nucleotides align to TRBD1. The CDR3 contains 15 residues. V lost 0 bases to trimming and J lost 3 bases; unmatched junction nucleotides: 2. The germline V gene encodes CDR1 MNHEY and CDR2 SVGAGI. CDR3 in DNA: TGTGCCAGCAGTTACTCCGGACAGGGGGGCTACGAGCAGTACTTC. Encoded protein: CASSYSGQGGYEQYF.